This T cell receptor (beta chain) is from a study of T cells in Graves' hyperthyroidism and ophthalmopathy. The CDR3 regions of TCR beta were amplified from RNA transcripts. When the TCR CDR3 underwent first-round RT-PCR, the HTBI primer set was used. TCRdb re-derived calls from the multiplex PCR reads in MiXCR, one entry per CDR3 protein. The repertoire holds fewer than 750,000 distinct CDR3 sequences, with 46% as singletons. This clonotype was counted many times. The V end lost 6 bases, the J end lost 6 bases, and 15 bases lay between the germline ends. The CDR3 contains 13 residues. Source material: peripheral blood or thyroid tissue (not recorded which). This chain links TRBV12-3 or TRBV12-4 with TRBJ2-7; possible D gene TRBD1, 6 bases. The sequence was collected from a woman younger than 35 with Graves' hyperthyroidism. CDR3 sequence: CASSLILGAEQYF. The CDR3, as DNA: TGTGCCAGCAGCTTGATTTTGGGGGCCGAGCAGTACTTC.